This T cell receptor (beta chain) was documented in a study of blood T cell repertoires in COVID-19. Study context: There were acute and convalescent COVID-19 samples, and they came from the United States, Italy and Spain. PBMCs, B-cell-depleted T cells, or T cells were the source of the cDNA or gDNA that made up the material.

Original handling: Reference gene primers were amplified, and this amplification served to estimate nucleated cell counts. The table came from immunoSEQ multiplex PCR; TCRdb's copy has only in-frame clones and leaves some out. D and trimming come from the DNA, and the V and J calls and clone size come from that table. Of roughly 15,000 clones in the sample, around 83% were seen once. The germline gives CDR1 SGDLS, CDR2 YYNGEE. The CDR3 is 14 residues long. Trimming removed 0 bases from V and 4 bases from J, with 10 bases in between. The chain couples TRBV9 to TRBJ1-1, with a possible D match to TRBD1 (6 bases). The TCR comes from a man aged 45-60 years with active COVID-19. Sequenced input: peripheral blood. The CDR3 DNA reads as TGTGCCAGCAGCGTAGCAGGGGACCCCACTGAAGCTTTCTTT. Amino acids: CASSVAGDPTEAFF.